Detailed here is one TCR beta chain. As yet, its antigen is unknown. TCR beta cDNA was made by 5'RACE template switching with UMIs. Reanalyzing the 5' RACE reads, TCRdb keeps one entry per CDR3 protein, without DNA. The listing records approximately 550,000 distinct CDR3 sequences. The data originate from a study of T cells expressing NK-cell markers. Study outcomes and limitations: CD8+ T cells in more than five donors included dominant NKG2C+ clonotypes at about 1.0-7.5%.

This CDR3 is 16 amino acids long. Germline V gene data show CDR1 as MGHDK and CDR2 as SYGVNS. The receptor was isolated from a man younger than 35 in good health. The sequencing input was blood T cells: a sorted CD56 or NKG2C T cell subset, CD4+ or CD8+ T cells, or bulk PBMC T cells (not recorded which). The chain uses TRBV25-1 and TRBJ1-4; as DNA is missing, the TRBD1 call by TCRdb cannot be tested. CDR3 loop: CASSEYLQGAPEKLFF.